Below are 19 T cell receptor beta chains sequenced from a single sample in a study of OX40 agonist ivuxolimab in advanced cancers. Assay: immunoSEQ multiplex PCR; the TCRdb copy retains only in-frame clones and omits some. The profile shows around 63,000 clones, 80% to 95% of them singletons. This specimen consisted of CD4+ or CD8+ T cells sorted from blood, obtained in a trial of the OX40 agonist ivuxolimab. The receptors come from an adult with an advanced solid tumor such as melanoma, head and neck, liver or kidney cancer.

The rearrangement joins TRBV19 to TRBJ2-3; D is possibly TRBD1 (5 bases). V was shortened by 5 bases and J by 2 bases, with 11 bases between the two germline ends. CDR3 length: 14 amino acids. Germline CDR1 is LNHDA and CDR2 is SQIVND (reference sequence). The CDR3 loop is CASSWPGPTDTQYF. The CDR3 nucleotides are TGTGCCAGTAGTTGGCCAGGGCCCACAGATACGCAGTATTTT.

A remark on this clone: The junction departs from the called germline gene at one end, perhaps through a read error. This sequence joins TRBV29-1 and TRBJ1-3; 7 nucleotides align to TRBD1. The CDR3 loop spans 15 amino acids. Germline V gene data show CDR1 as SQVTM and CDR2 as ANQGSEA. The CDR3 DNA follows: TGCGGCGTTGAAGATACCGGGACAGCTGGAAACACCATATATTTT. It specifies CGVEDTGTAGNTIYF.

This chain connects TRBV4-1 to TRBJ2-5; D call uncertain. Between the trimmed V and J ends, which lost 0 bases and 0 bases, there was a span of 11 bases. Germline V gives CDR1 MGHRA, CDR2 YSYEKL. The CDR3 loop spans 16 amino acids. In DNA form, the CDR3 reads TGCGCCAGCAGCCAAGATCAGCAGGCCTACCAAGAGACCCAGTACTTC. Translated, it gives CASSQDQQAYQETQYF.

The chain links TRBV27 to TRBJ1-5; D remains ambiguous. The V gene's germline CDR1 is MNHEY and CDR2 SMNVEV (reference sequence). This CDR3 has 15 amino acids. The V end was cut by 2 bases, the J end by 1 base, with 9 bases between. DNA of the CDR3: TGTGCCAGCAGTTTAGAGGGAATCAGCAATCAGCCCCAGCATTTT. As protein: CASSLEGISNQPQHF.

The CDR3: CASSYQGLQETQYF. The DNA for the CDR3 is TGTGCCAGCAGTTACCAGGGGTTACAAGAGACCCAGTACTTC. This rearrangement joins TRBV27 to TRBJ2-5; tentative D call: TRBD1 (6 bases). The germline V and J ends were trimmed by 4 bases and 2 bases, with 11 bases remaining between them. This CDR3 region has 14 residues. Germline CDR1 MNHEY, CDR2 SMNVEV (reference sequence).

This CDR3 is CASSQDQVMTASRTEAFF. The CDR3 bases are TGCGCCAGCAGCCAAGACCAAGTCATGACAGCTTCGAGGACTGAAGCTTTCTTT. The rearrangement joins TRBV4-3 to TRBJ1-1; weak D call: TRBD1 (5 bases). CDR3 length: 18 residues. Germline CDR1 reads LGHNA; CDR2 reads YSLEER. The V gene lost 0 bases and the J gene lost 5 bases, with 22 bases spanning the gap.

The V gene is TRBV5-6, the J gene TRBJ2-1; D remains ambiguous. The CDR3 covers 14 residues. CDR1 and CDR2 from the germline V gene are SGHDT and YYEEEE. The V end lost 4 bases, the J end lost 7 bases, and 15 bases lay between the germline ends. CDR3 in DNA: TGTGCCAGCAGCCCTGAGGCGCGTGGGAATGAGCAGTTCTTC. Protein sequence: CASSPEARGNEQFF.

The chain carries TRBV19 and TRBJ2-7; D unresolved. The CDR3 is 16 amino acids. CDR1 LNHDA and CDR2 SQIVND come from the germline V gene (reference sequence). V lost 1 base and J lost 3, with 16 bases in between. Here the CDR3 reads CASSIGPSRALYEQYF. The CDR3 region has the DNA TGTGCCAGTAGTATAGGCCCCTCTCGAGCCCTCTACGAGCAGTACTTC.

The genes are TRBV19 and TRBJ2-7, with D tentatively TRBD1 or TRBD2 (5 bases each). Deletions cut 2 bases from V and 1 base from J, with 15 bases between. The CDR3 contains 16 residues. The germline CDR1 and CDR2 sequences are LNHDA and SQIVND (reference sequence). The CDR3 coding sequence is TGTGCCAGTAGTATAAGAGGGGCAGGATTTTCCTACGAGCAGTACTTC. As protein: CASSIRGAGFSYEQYF. The entire variable domain, with the rest obtained from reference TRBV19 and TRBJ2-7, is as follows: DGGITQSPKYLFRKEGQNVTLSCEQNLNHDAMYWYRQDPGQGLRLIYYSQIVNDFQKGDIAEGYSVSREKKESFPLTVTSAQKNPTAFYLCASSIRGAGFSYEQYFGPGTRLTVT.

This chain joins TRBV28 and TRBJ2-7; 10 bases match TRBD2. Looked up from germline, CDR1 is MDHEN and CDR2 is SYDVKM. V lost 2 bases, J lost 0 bases, and 4 bases stayed unmatched. The CDR3 runs 16 residues. CDR3 sequence (DNA): TGTGCCAGCAGTTTAGGAGCGGGAGGGCTCTCCTACGAGCAGTACTTC. Its translation: CASSLGAGGLSYEQYF.

J is TRBJ2-1 and V is TRBV27, with 9 bases identical to TRBD1. The CDR3 totals 18 residues. V shed 6 bases, J shed 9 bases, and the junction held 21 bases outside the gene matches. Germline V gives CDR1 MNHEY, CDR2 SMNVEV (reference sequence). The CDR3 DNA sequence: TGTGCCAGCAGCTGGGACAGGGCTAGCGGAGAGCTATGGGGTGAGCAGTTCTTC. Amino acids: CASSWDRASGELWGEQFF.

This clone appeared a few times. The chain couples TRBV30 to TRBJ2-1, with 7 bases that match TRBD2. Germline loops: CDR1 GTSNPN, CDR2 SVGIG (reference sequence). This CDR3 has 15 amino acids. V trimming: 5 bases; J trimming: 6 bases; junction bases outside the gene matches: 13. The CDR3 bases are TGTGCCTGGGGTCAACGGGCGGGAGTAAGCAATGAGCAGTTCTTC. Its translation is CAWGQRAGVSNEQFF.

The genes are TRBV5-6 and TRBJ2-7; D might be TRBD2 (5 bases). The germline V gene encodes CDR1 SGHDT and CDR2 YYEEEE. Trimming took off 0 bases at V and 5 bases at J, with 6 bases between the two ends. The CDR3 sequence is 12 residues long. This CDR3 reads CASSLVGDEQYF. CDR3 DNA sequence: TGTGCCAGCAGCTTGGTGGGAGACGAGCAGTACTTC.

The rearrangement links TRBV18 to TRBJ2-7; 16 bases fit TRBD2. The germline V gene has CDR1 KGHSH and CDR2 LQKENI. This CDR3 spans 18 amino acids. V gave up 3 bases and J gave up 7 bases; unmatched junction bases: 12. Here the CDR3 reads CASSPGTGTSGRAWEQYF. Written as DNA, the CDR3 is TGTGCCAGCTCACCTGGAACCGGGACTAGCGGGAGGGCCTGGGAGCAGTACTTC.

The gene calls are TRBV6-5 and TRBJ1-4; TRBD1 might be the D (5 bases). The germline V gene has CDR1 MNHEY and CDR2 SVGAGI. Trimming removed 2 bases from V and 3 bases from J, with 10 bases in between. This CDR3 has 15 amino acids. CDR3 nucleotides: TGTGCCAGCAGTTACAGGGGTGACCCTAATGAAAAACTGTTTTTT. It encodes CASSYRGDPNEKLFF.

The chain couples TRBV28 to TRBJ1-1; TRBD1 is a possible D gene (5 bases). Germline CDR1 and CDR2: MDHEN and SYDVKM. The V end lost 8 bases, the J end lost 2 bases, and 15 bases lay between the germline ends. This CDR3 is 14 amino acids long. This chain's CDR3 is CASSQSRVNTEAFF. Written as DNA, the CDR3 is TGTGCCAGCTCTCAATCCAGGGTTAACACTGAAGCTTTCTTT.

This chain links TRBV19 with TRBJ2-7, with TRBD1 matching 8 bases. The CDR3 sequence is 15 residues long. With 1 base clipped from V and 3 bases from J, the junction kept 5 bases outside the gene matches. Germline lookup yields CDR1 LNHDA and CDR2 SQIVND (reference sequence). The CDR3 sequence: CASSIGGQASYEQYF. CDR3 in DNA: TGTGCCAGTAGTATAGGGGGACAGGCGAGCTACGAGCAGTACTTC.

As concerns this clone: Other DNA sequences from this sample encode an identical CDR3 as well. This rearrangement joins TRBV19 to TRBJ1-5; no clear D gene. Trimming took 1 base from V and 7 from J, leaving 5 bases between them. Germline CDR1 reads LNHDA; CDR2 reads SQIVND (reference sequence). The CDR3 consists of 12 residues. CDR3 in DNA: TGTGCCAGTAGTATAGGAGGGCAGCCCCAGCATTTT. This encodes CASSIGGQPQHF. Full variable domain (outside the CDR3, taken from reference TRBV19 and TRBJ1-5): DGGITQSPKYLFRKEGQNVTLSCEQNLNHDAMYWYRQDPGQGLRLIYYSQIVNDFQKGDIAEGYSVSREKKESFPLTVTSAQKNPTAFYLCASSIGGQPQHFGDGTRLSIL.

V gene TRBV15 combines with J gene TRBJ2-1; 8 nucleotides agree with TRBD2. The J segment lost 8 bases and the V segment lost 5 bases, leaving 8 bases of the junction unmatched. This CDR3 is 14 amino acids long. Germline V gene sequence: CDR1 LNHNV, CDR2 YYDKDF (reference sequence). The CDR3 nucleotides read TGTGCCACCAGCGACAGAGCGGGAGAGTATGAGCAGTTCTTC. This codes for CATSDRAGEYEQFF.